These 2 T cell receptor beta chains were all obtained from the same sample, sequenced in a study of neurological immune-mediated disorders. MiXCR, applied by TCRdb to the 5' RACE reads, yields one record per CDR3 protein. Seen here are 20,000 or so distinct CDR3 sequences, 2.6% observed once, and the top ten hold about 5.5%. Sequencing was carried out using PBMCs. The receptors here all came from a woman between 18 and 30 years old with multiple sclerosis.

This clonotype showed up many times. The chain employs TRBV20-1 and TRBJ2-3, with 11 bases that match TRBD1. V dropped 3 bases and J dropped 6; count of bases not matched to a gene: 2. The CDR3 is 13 residues long. Germline CDR1 is DFQATT and CDR2 is SNEGSKA (reference sequence). CDR3 protein: CSARDRGQDTQYF. CDR3 in DNA: TGCAGTGCTAGGGACAGGGGGCAGGATACGCAGTATTTT.

This clonotype was detected many times. The genes are TRBV7-9 and TRBJ2-3, with D hard to call. The CDR3 extends over 13 amino acids. Germline V gives CDR1 SEHNR, CDR2 FQNEAQ (reference sequence). V was trimmed by 5 bases and J by 3 bases, leaving 9 bases between them. CDR3 in amino acids: CASSLGSTDTQYF. The CDR3 nucleotides are TGTGCCAGCAGCCTCGGGTCGACAGATACGCAGTATTTT.